This T cell receptor (beta chain) originates from a study of blood T cell repertoires in COVID-19. About the research overall: Samples taken during acute and convalescent COVID-19 were collected in the United States, Italy and Spain. The cDNA or gDNA used as material had been derived from T cells, B-cell-depleted T cells, or PBMCs.

CDR3 length: 15 residues. The germline V gene has CDR1 SGHRS and CDR2 YFSETQ. The germline V and J ends were trimmed by 2 bases and 0 bases, with 9 bases remaining between them. Per the authors' pipeline: Reference gene primers were amplified, and this amplification served to estimate nucleated cell counts. Sequencing was performed with immunoSEQ multiplex PCR; in TCRdb, only in-frame clones are kept and a portion is missing. D and trimming were read from the DNA, whereas the V and J calls and clone size are those reported in that table. Of around 380,000 clones in the sample, roughly 80% were seen once.

The receptor was isolated from a human donor with acute or convalescent COVID-19. The donor label of this sample is uncertain. The chain combines TRBV5-1 with TRBJ1-3; possibly TRBD1 for D (5 bases). Sequencing was carried out using peripheral blood. CDR3 nucleotide sequence: TGCGCCAGCAGCTTCCTCGGGGGCTCTGGAAACACCATATATTTT. Protein sequence: CASSFLGGSGNTIYF.